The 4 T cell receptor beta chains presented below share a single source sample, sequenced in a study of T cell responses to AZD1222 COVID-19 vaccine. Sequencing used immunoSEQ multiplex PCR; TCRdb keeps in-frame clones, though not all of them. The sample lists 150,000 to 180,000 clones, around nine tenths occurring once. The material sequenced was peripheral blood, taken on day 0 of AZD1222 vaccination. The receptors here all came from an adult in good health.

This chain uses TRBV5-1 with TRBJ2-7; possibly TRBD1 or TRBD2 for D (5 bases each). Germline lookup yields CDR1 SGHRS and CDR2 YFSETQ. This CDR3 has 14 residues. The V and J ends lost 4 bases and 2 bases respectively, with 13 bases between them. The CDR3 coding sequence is TGCGCCAGCAGCCTAGGGACCGCCCCCTACGAGCAGTACTTC. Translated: CASSLGTAPYEQYF.

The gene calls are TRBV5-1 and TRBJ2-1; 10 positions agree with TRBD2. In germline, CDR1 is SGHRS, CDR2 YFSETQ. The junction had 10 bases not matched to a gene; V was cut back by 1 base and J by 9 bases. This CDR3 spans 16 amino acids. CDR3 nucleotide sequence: TGCGCCAGCAGCTTGATCACTAGCGGGGTGAATGGTGAGCAGTTCTTC. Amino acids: CASSLITSGVNGEQFF. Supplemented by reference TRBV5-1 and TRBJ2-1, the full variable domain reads KAGVTQTPRYLIKTRGQQVTLSCSPISGHRSVSWYQQTPGQGLQFLFEYFSETQRNKGNFPGRFSGRQFSNSRSEMNVSTLELGDSALYLCASSLITSGVNGEQFFGPGTRLTVL.

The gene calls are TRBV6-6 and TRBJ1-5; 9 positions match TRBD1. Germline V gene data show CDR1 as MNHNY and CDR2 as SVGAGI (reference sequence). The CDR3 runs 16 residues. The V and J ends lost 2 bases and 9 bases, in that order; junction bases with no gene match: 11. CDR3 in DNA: TGTGCCAGCAGTTACCCCCCGGGACAGGGAGGAAGGCCCCAGCATTTT. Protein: CASSYPPGQGGRPQHF.

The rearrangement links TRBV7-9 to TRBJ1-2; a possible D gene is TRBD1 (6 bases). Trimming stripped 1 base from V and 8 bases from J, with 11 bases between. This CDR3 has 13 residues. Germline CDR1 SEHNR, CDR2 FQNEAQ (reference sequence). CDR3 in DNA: TGTGCCAGCAGCTTAGAGGGGGGACGAGGCTACACCTTC. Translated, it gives CASSLEGGRGYTF.